This entry lists 21 T cell receptor beta chains sequenced from one sample in a study of cytomegalovirus exposure and HLA in healthy donors. PCR amplification relied on 60 Vbeta primers (plus 13 Jbeta primers). The data were produced by immunoSEQ multiplex PCR, yet TCRdb's version contains in-frame clones alone and is incomplete. This sample has approximately 150,000 clones; around 77% occur once, and the top ten carry 1.5% to 1.8%. Sequencing used PBMCs. The receptors come from a man between 40 and 49 years old in good health and CMV-seronegative.

Note on this clone: A junction end diverges from the germline sequence, so it may reflect a read error. V and J are TRBV2 and TRBJ2-4; D is perhaps TRBD2 (6 bases). The V gene's germline CDR1 is SNHLY and CDR2 FYNNEI. The CDR3 is made up of 15 amino acids. The CDR3 DNA follows: TGTGCCTCTATGGGGACTCGACAAGCCAAAAACAGTCAGTACTTC. Translated, it gives CASMGTRQAKNSQYF.

The chain joins TRBV28 to TRBJ2-7; TRBD1 is a possible D gene (6 bases). This CDR3 comprises 15 residues. Germline V gives CDR1 MDHEN, CDR2 SYDVKM. V was clipped by 2 bases and J by 9 bases, with 20 bases between them. DNA of the CDR3: TGTGCCAGCAGTTTAAGGGGGTCGGGGTCTAGGTGGCAGTACGTC. It yields the protein CASSLRGSGSRWQYV.

The chain recombines TRBV9 with TRBJ2-1; unclear D gene. Germline-derived CDR1 and CDR2 are SGDLS and YYNGEE. CDR3 length equals 12 residues. Trimming pared 7 bases from V and 1 base from J, leaving 6 bases between. CDR3 loop: CASARSYNEQFF. In nucleotides, the CDR3 is TGTGCCAGCGCCAGATCCTACAATGAGCAGTTCTTC.

V usage is TRBV5-4 and J usage is TRBJ2-3; TRBD1 matches at 7 bases. Germline V gives CDR1 SGHNT, CDR2 YYREEE (reference sequence). Losses at the gene ends were 3 bases for V and 2 bases for J; bases not matched to a gene: 3. This CDR3 region has 14 residues. The CDR3 sequence is CASSSTGTTDTQYF. The CDR3, as DNA: TGTGCCAGCAGCTCGACAGGGACCACAGATACGCAGTATTTT.

The rearrangement uses TRBV5-1 and TRBJ1-5; D remains ambiguous. V gave up 4 bases and J gave up 4 bases, with 15 bases separating them. This CDR3 has 15 amino acids. CDR1 is SGHRS and CDR2 is YFSETQ in the germline V gene. This chain's CDR3 is CASSATMVANQPQHF. The DNA for the CDR3 is TGCGCCAGCAGCGCGACGATGGTAGCAAATCAGCCCCAGCATTTT.

The CDR3: CASRPRTGSETQYF. The CDR3 DNA reads TGTGCCAGCAGACCCCGGACAGGGAGCGAGACCCAGTACTTC. The chain is built from TRBV11-2 and TRBJ2-5, with TRBD1 identical over 8 bases. The CDR3 runs 14 residues. The ends lost 6 bases at V and 5 bases at J; junction bases unmatched: 8. Looked up from germline, CDR1 is SGHAT and CDR2 is FQNNGV.

CDR3 residues: CAWESAAGPSSYEQYF. CDR3 in DNA: TGTGCCTGGGAATCCGCAGCGGGACCCAGCTCCTACGAGCAGTACTTC. The chain recombines TRBV30 with TRBJ2-7, with 7 positions matching TRBD2. The CDR3 consists of 16 residues. Germline trimming cut 5 bases from V and 0 bases from J; bases unmatched to any gene: 13. Germline lookup yields CDR1 GTSNPN and CDR2 SVGIG (reference sequence).

Concerning this clone itself: The conserved phenylalanine or tryptophan is not found at the CDR3 terminus, so this likely reflects a read error. The chain combines TRBV9 with TRBJ2-2; 9 positions match TRBD2. The CDR3 runs to 16 residues. The germline V gene has CDR1 SGDLS and CDR2 YYNGEE. V lost 4 bases to trimming and J lost 1 base; unmatched junction nucleotides: 5. CDR3 sequence (DNA): TGTGCCAGCAGCCTTCAGACTAGCGGGAACACCGGGGAGCTGTTTTCT. This encodes CASSLQTSGNTGELFS.

The chain recombines TRBV9 with TRBJ2-6; the D is unclear. CDR1 SGDLS and CDR2 YYNGEE come from the germline V gene. The CDR3 sequence is 14 residues long. The V and J ends lost 3 bases and 0 bases respectively, with 4 bases between them. The CDR3, as DNA: TGTGCCAGCAGCGCGAGCTCTGGGGCCAACGTCCTGACTTTC. This codes for CASSASSGANVLTF.

This clone was observed a few times. The chain is built from TRBV9 and TRBJ2-3; 9 bases are shared with TRBD2. V lost 0 bases to trimming and J lost 2 bases; unmatched junction nucleotides: 4. The CDR3 sequence is 16 residues long. CDR1 SGDLS and CDR2 YYNGEE come from the germline V gene. CDR3 residues: CASSVGLAGTTDTQYF. The CDR3 DNA is TGTGCCAGCAGCGTAGGCCTAGCGGGAACCACAGATACGCAGTATTTT.

The chain employs TRBV30 and TRBJ1-6; 7 nucleotides agree with TRBD1. This CDR3 has 15 residues. From germline, CDR1 is GTSNPN and CDR2 SVGIG (reference sequence). Losses at the gene ends were 4 bases for V and 0 bases for J; bases not matched to a gene: 3. This CDR3 reads CAWTRDSSYNSPLHF. The CDR3 coding sequence is TGTGCCTGGACCCGGGACAGCTCCTATAATTCACCCCTCCACTTT.

This chain joins TRBV7-3 and TRBJ1-1; 10 nucleotides line up with TRBD1. The CDR3 is 16 residues long. With V trimmed by 5 bases and J by 4 bases, 10 bases remained unmatched. Germline CDR1 and CDR2: SGHTA and FQGTGA. Written as DNA, the CDR3 is TGTGCCAGCAGCCCCGGGACAGGGGTCCAAGGCACTGAAGCTTTCTTT. Encoded protein: CASSPGTGVQGTEAFF.

A few counts support this clone. The genes are TRBV7-9 and TRBJ2-1; no reliable D call. CDR1 SEHNR and CDR2 FQNEAQ come from the germline V gene (reference sequence). The germline V and J ends were trimmed by 1 base and 0 bases, with 7 bases remaining between them. The CDR3 contains 15 residues. CDR3 sequence (DNA): TGTGCCAGCAGCTTAGTCTTTAGCTCCTACAATGAGCAGTTCTTC. This codes for CASSLVFSSYNEQFF. Full variable domain (rest looked up from reference TRBV7-9 and TRBJ2-1): DTGVSQNPRHKITKRGQNVTFRCDPISEHNRLYWYRQTLGQGPEFLTYFQNEAQLEKSRLLSDRFSAERPKGSFSTLEIQRTEQGDSAMYLCASSLVFSSYNEQFFGPGTRLTVL.

This clone showed up just a few times. The rearrangement uses TRBV15 and TRBJ2-4; D gene uncertain. The CDR3 has 18 amino acids. V gave up 3 bases and J gave up 1 base, with 19 bases separating them. From germline, CDR1 is LNHNV and CDR2 YYDKDF (reference sequence). The CDR3 is CATSSTIAFHGAKNIQYF. CDR3 nucleotide sequence: TGTGCCACCAGCAGCACCATAGCTTTTCATGGGGCCAAAAACATTCAGTACTTC.

V and J are TRBV30 and TRBJ1-5, with D hard to call. CDR3 size: 13 residues. Trimming took 1 base from V and 5 from J, leaving 9 bases between them. Germline V gene sequence: CDR1 GTSNPN, CDR2 SVGIG (reference sequence). The chain's CDR3 is CAWSGGADQPQHF. CDR3 sequence (DNA): TGTGCCTGGAGTGGAGGTGCGGATCAGCCCCAGCATTTT.

The chain uses TRBV27 and TRBJ2-7; tentative D call: TRBD1 (5 bases). The CDR3 runs 14 residues. V was clipped by 2 bases and J by 2 bases, with 10 bases between them. Germline V gene data show CDR1 as MNHEY and CDR2 as SMNVEV (reference sequence). CDR3 protein: CASSLKGPAYEQYF. The CDR3 region has the DNA TGTGCCAGCAGTTTAAAGGGGCCCGCCTACGAGCAGTACTTC.

The chain recombines TRBV5-1 with TRBJ1-2, with 11 nucleotides matching TRBD1. This CDR3 contains 16 residues. V lost 4 bases and J lost 10; bases outside the gene matches: 15. Germline V gene data show CDR1 as SGHRS and CDR2 as YFSETQ. For the CDR3, the DNA is TGCGCCAGCAGCCCCCTCCTTGGACAGGGGGCAGATGTCTACACCTTC. This encodes CASSPLLGQGADVYTF.

The rearrangement uses TRBV19 and TRBJ1-5, with 9 bases matching TRBD1. The germline gives CDR1 LNHDA, CDR2 SQIVND (reference sequence). CDR3 length: 15 amino acids. V dropped 1 base and J dropped 5; count of bases not matched to a gene: 3. The CDR3 DNA is TGTGCCAGTAGTATAGGGAGGGACAGGGATCAGCCCCAGCATTTT. Its protein product is CASSIGRDRDQPQHF.

This chain links TRBV6-5 with TRBJ1-4; 8 nucleotides align to TRBD1. Germline assignment: CDR1 MNHEY and CDR2 SVGAGI. This CDR3 is built from 15 residues. The V segment lost 4 bases and the J segment 6 bases; nucleotides outside the gene matches: 7. CDR3 amino acids: CASSSGGAGDEKLFF. CDR3 DNA: TGTGCCAGCAGTTCAGGGGGCGCGGGCGATGAAAAACTGTTTTTT.

The V gene is TRBV7-9, the J gene TRBJ2-7, with D possibly being TRBD2 (5 bases). This CDR3 region has 13 residues. CDR1 is SEHNR, CDR2 FQNEAQ, per germline (reference sequence). Written as DNA, the CDR3 is TGTTCCAGCAGCTTCGAAGCGGCCTACGAGCAGTACGTC. Translated: CSSSFEAAYEQYV.

This clone came up a few times. The chain employs TRBV6-5 and TRBJ1-2; D is uncertain. The CDR3 spans 12 residues. Germline V CDR1 and CDR2: MNHEY, SVGAGI. V lost 11 bases, J lost 2 bases, and 12 bases lay in between. CDR3 in DNA: TGTGCCGCGGGCCGTGGGAACTATGGCTACACCTTC. It translates to CAAGRGNYGYTF.